These T cell receptor beta chains were read from a single sample in a study of regulatory T cells in long-lasting Graves disease. TCRdb passed the multiplex PCR reads through MiXCR, listing each CDR3 protein once. The sample consists of around 500,000 distinct CDR3 sequences, roughly 14% of them appearing once. The sample also formed part of further work on T cells in Graves' hyperthyroidism and ophthalmopathy.

The material sequenced was peripheral blood mononuclear cells (PBMCs), taken at new diagnosis, from a patient treated with antithyroid drugs. The origin of the receptors is a man aged 30 to 45 with Graves disease. Each CDR3 is given with its conserved first and last residue. The order of the fields is V gene, J gene, clone size, D gene, CDR3 DNA, CDR3 protein. A D gene is named only where the DNA matches it firmly. Clone size is stated in some rows and not others, as once, few, many or a class when expanded.

TRBV20-1,TRBJ2-5,many,.,TGCAGTGCTCGATCTTGGGAGACCCAGTACTTC,CSARSWETQYF
TRBV19,TRBJ2-5,.,.,TGTGCCAGTGGGCGGTCCCAAGAGGCCCAGTACTTC,CASGRSQEAQYF
TRBV6-2/TRBV6-3,TRBJ1-2,few,.,TGTGCCAGCAGACTCCAACGGGCGAGGGGCTACACCTTC,CASRLQRARGYTF
TRBV29-1,TRBJ1-2,many,.,TGCAGCGTTGATAGGGGCAGGGCCCCTAACTATGGCTACACCTTC,CSVDRGRAPNYGYTF
TRBV20-1,TRBJ2-6,.,.,TGCAGTGCCTGGCGGAGCTCTGGGGCCAACGTCCTGACTTTC,CSAWRSSGANVLTF
TRBV18,TRBJ2-7,.,TRBD2,TGTGCCAGCTCACCACTGGAGACTAGCGGGAGTTACGAGCAGTACTTC,CASSPLETSGSYEQYF
TRBV20-1,TRBJ2-7,many,TRBD2,TGCAGTGCTAGAGATGGCCCTAGCGGGACCTACGAGCAGTACTTC,CSARDGPSGTYEQYF
TRBV29-1,TRBJ2-7,many,TRBD2,TGCAGCGTTCAATCCGTTCTAGCGGACTCCTACGAGCAGTACTTC,CSVQSVLADSYEQYF
TRBV29-1,TRBJ2-7,.,TRBD1,TGCAGCGTTCGTCCGGACAGGACGGAGCAGTACTTC,CSVRPDRTEQYF
TRBV10-3,TRBJ2-1,many,.,TGTGCCATCAGTGAGAACAATGAGCAGTTCTTC,CAISENNEQFF
TRBV11-1,TRBJ1-5,many,.,TGTGCCAGCAGCTTGAGGAGGAATCAGCCCCAGCATTTT,CASSLRRNQPQHF
TRBV18,TRBJ2-3,many,.,TGTGCCAGCTCACCAAATGGGGGCTTGTCGGATACGCAGTATTTT,CASSPNGGLSDTQYF
TRBV12-5,TRBJ2-7,many,TRBD2,TGTGCTAGTGGCATTAGCGGGAAATCGTACGAGCAGTACTTC,CASGISGKSYEQYF
TRBV24-1,TRBJ1-5,.,.,TGTGCCGCCGGGGATAGCAATCAGCCCCAGCATTTT,CAAGDSNQPQHF
TRBV7-2,TRBJ2-5,many,.,TGTGCCAGCAGCTCCTCGGTGGGGCCGGAGACCCAGTACTTC,CASSSSVGPETQYF
TRBV6-1,TRBJ1-1,.,TRBD1,TGTGCCAGCGGGGATTCAGGGGGAGTCACTGAAGCTTTCTTT,CASGDSGGVTEAFF
TRBV27,TRBJ2-7,few,.,TGTGCCAGCAGTCGCCACAGGGAGTACGAGCAGTACTTC,CASSRHREYEQYF
TRBV2,TRBJ2-5,many,TRBD2,TGTGCCAGCAAGTATTGGACTAGCGGGCCCCAAGAGACCCAGTACTTC,CASKYWTSGPQETQYF
TRBV24-1,TRBJ2-1,.,.,TGTGCCACCAGTTCCAGCGGAGGCTACAATGAGCAGTTCTTC,CATSSSGGYNEQFF
TRBV24-1,TRBJ2-3,many,TRBD2,TGTGCCACCAGTGACCCGACTAGCGGCAGCACAGATACGCAGTATTTT,CATSDPTSGSTDTQYF